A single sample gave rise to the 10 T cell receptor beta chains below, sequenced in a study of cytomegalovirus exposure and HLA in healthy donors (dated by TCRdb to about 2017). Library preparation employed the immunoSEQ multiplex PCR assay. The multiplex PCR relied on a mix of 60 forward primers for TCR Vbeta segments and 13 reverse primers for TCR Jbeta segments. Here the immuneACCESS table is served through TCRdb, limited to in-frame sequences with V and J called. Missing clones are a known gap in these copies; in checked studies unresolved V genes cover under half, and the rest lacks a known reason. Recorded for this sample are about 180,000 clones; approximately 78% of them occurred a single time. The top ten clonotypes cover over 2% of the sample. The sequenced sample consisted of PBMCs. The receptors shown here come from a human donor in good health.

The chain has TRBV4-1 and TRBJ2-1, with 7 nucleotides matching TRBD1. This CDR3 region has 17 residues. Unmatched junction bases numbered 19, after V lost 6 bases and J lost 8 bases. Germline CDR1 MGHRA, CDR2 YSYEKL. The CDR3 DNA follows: TGCGCCAGCAGGACAAACCGGGACAGCAAGCGGAGGTATGAGCAGTTCTTC. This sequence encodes CASRTNRDSKRRYEQFF.

The CDR3 DNA reads as TGTGCCAGCATCTCTACCGGGGGTGGCTACACCTTC. Translation gives CASISTGGGYTF. The genes are TRBV5-6 and TRBJ1-2; D might be TRBD1 (5 bases). CDR1 and CDR2 (germline): SGHDT, YYEEEE. The ends were cut back, 6 bases at V and 7 bases at J, with 13 bases in the middle. The CDR3 totals 12 residues.

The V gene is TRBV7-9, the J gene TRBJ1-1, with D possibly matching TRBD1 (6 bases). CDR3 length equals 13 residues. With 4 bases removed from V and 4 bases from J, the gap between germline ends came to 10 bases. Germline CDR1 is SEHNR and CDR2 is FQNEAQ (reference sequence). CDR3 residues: CASSWSRGTEAFF. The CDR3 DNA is TGTGCCAGCAGCTGGAGCAGGGGCACTGAAGCTTTCTTT.

CDR3: CASSQGQGRYEQYF. CDR3 nucleotide sequence: TGTGCCAGTAGCCAGGGACAGGGGAGGTACGAGCAGTACTTC. The V and J genes are TRBV19 and TRBJ2-7; TRBD1 agrees at 10 bases. This CDR3 spans 14 amino acids. Per the germline V gene, CDR1 is LNHDA and CDR2 is SQIVND (reference sequence). V gave up 6 bases and J gave up 4 bases; unmatched junction bases: 6.

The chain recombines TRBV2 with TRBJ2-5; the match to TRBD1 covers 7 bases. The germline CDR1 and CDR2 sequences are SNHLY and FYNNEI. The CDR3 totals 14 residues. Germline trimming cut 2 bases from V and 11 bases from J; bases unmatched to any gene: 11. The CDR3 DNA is TGTGCCAGCAGTGAACAGGGGGTCCCGGAAGAGCAGTACTTC. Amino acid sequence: CASSEQGVPEEQYF.

DNA for the CDR3: TGTGCCAGCAGCCCTCGTGGGGCGGGGGGGACAGATACGCAGTATTTT. Encoded protein: CASSPRGAGGTDTQYF. The chain links TRBV7-6 to TRBJ2-3; 9 bases match TRBD2. V lost 5 bases and J lost 3; bases outside the gene matches: 9. Germline values: CDR1 SGHVS, CDR2 FNYEAQ. The CDR3 has 16 residues.

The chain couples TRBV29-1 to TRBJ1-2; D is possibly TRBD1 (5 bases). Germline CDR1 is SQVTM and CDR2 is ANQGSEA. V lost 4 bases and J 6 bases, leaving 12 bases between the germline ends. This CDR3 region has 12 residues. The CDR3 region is CSVGTGTDGYTF. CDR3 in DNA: TGCAGCGTTGGGACGGGGACTGATGGCTACACCTTC.

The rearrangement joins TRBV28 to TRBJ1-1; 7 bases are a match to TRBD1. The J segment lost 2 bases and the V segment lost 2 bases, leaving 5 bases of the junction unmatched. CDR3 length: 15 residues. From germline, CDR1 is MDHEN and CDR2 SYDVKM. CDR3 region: CASSLTGTANTEAFF. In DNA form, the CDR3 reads TGTGCCAGCAGTTTAACTGGGACAGCAAACACTGAAGCTTTCTTT.

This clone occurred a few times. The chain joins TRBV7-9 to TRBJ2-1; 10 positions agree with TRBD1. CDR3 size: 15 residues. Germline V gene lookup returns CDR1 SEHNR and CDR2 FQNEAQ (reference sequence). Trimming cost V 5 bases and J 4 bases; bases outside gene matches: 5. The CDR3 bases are TGTGCCAGCAGCGGGGGGACAGGGGTATACAATGAGCAGTTCTTC. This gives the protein CASSGGTGVYNEQFF.

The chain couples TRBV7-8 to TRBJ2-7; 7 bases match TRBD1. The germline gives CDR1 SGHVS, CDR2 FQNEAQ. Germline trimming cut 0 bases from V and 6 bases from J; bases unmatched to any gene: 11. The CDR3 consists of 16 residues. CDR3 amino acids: CASSLAGTAPLLEQYF. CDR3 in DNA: TGTGCCAGCAGCTTAGCGGGGACAGCCCCCCTACTCGAGCAGTACTTC.